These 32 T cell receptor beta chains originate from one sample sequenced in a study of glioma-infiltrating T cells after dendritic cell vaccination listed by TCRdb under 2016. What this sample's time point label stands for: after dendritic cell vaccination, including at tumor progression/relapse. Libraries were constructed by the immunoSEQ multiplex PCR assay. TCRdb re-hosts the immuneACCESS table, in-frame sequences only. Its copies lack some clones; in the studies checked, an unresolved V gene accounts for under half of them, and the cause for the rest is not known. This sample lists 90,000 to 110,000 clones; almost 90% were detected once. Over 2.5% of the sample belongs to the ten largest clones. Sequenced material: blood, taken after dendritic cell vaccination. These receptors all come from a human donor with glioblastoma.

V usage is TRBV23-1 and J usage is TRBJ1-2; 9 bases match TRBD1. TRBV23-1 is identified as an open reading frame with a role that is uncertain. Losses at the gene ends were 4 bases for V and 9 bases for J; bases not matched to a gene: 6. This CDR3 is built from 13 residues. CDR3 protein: CASSPPGQGCYTF. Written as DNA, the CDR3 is TGCGCCAGCAGTCCTCCGGGACAGGGATGCTACACCTTC.

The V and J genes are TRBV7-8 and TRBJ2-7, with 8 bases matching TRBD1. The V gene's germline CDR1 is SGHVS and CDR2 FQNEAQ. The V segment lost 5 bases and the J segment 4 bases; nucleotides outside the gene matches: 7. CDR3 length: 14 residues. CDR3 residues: CASSPRTGSYEQYF. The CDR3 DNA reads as TGTGCCAGCAGCCCGCGGACAGGGTCGTACGAGCAGTACTTC.

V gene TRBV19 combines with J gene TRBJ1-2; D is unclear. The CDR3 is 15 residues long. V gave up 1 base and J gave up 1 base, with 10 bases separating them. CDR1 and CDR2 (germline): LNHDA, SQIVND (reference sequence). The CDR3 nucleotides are TGTGCCAGTAGTATAGGGAGGCAACTTAACTATGGCTACACCTTC. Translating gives CASSIGRQLNYGYTF.

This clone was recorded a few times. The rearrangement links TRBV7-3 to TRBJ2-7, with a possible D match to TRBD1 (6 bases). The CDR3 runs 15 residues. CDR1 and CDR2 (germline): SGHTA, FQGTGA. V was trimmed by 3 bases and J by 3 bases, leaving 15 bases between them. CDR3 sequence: CASSFRQAYHYEQYF. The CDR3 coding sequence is TGTGCCAGCAGCTTTAGACAGGCCTACCACTACGAGCAGTACTTC.

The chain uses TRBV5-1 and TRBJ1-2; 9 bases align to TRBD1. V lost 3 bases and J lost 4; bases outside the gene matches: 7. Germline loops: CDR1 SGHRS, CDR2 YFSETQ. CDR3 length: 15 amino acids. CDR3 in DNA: TGCGCCAGCAGCTCTACACAGGGGGCGTTCTATGGCTACACCTTC. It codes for CASSSTQGAFYGYTF. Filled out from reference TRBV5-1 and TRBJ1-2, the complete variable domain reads KAGVTQTPRYLIKTRGQQVTLSCSPISGHRSVSWYQQTPGQGLQFLFEYFSETQRNKGNFPGRFSGRQFSNSRSEMNVSTLELGDSALYLCASSSTQGAFYGYTFGSGTRLTVV.

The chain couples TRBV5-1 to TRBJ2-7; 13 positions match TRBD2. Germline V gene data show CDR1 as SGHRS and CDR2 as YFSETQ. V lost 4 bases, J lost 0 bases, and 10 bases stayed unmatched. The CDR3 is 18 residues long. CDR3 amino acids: CASSRTTGLAGFSYEQYF. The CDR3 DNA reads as TGCGCCAGCAGCCGTACTACGGGACTAGCGGGGTTCTCCTACGAGCAGTACTTC.

The CDR3 sequence is CASSGRDRDTQYF. Written as DNA, the CDR3 is TGTGCCAGCAGCGGTCGGGACAGAGATACGCAGTATTTT. The chain uses TRBV7-2 and TRBJ2-3, with 7 positions matching TRBD1. The length of the CDR3 is 13 residues. Trimming at V came to 5 bases and at J to 5 bases, leaving 4 bases not matched to a gene. Per germline, CDR1 SGHTA and CDR2 FQGNSA.

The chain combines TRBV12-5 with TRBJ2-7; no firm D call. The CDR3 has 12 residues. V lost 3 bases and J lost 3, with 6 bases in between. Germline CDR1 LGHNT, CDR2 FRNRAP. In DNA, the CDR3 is TGTGCTAGTGGTTTTTCGGGCTACGAGCAGTACTTC. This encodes CASGFSGYEQYF.

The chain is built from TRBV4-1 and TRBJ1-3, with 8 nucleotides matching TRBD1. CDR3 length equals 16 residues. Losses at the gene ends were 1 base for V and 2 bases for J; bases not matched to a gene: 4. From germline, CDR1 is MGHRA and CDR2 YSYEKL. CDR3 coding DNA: TGCGCCAGCAGCCAAGGTCAGGGGGCTACTGGAAACACCATATATTTT. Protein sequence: CASSQGQGATGNTIYF.

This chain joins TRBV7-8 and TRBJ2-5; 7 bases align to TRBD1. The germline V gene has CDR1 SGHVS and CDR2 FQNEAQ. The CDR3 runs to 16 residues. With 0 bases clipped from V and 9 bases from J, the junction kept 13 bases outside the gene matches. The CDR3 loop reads CASSLADRTQGLPQYF. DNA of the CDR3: TGTGCCAGCAGCTTAGCGGACAGGACGCAAGGATTGCCCCAGTACTTC.

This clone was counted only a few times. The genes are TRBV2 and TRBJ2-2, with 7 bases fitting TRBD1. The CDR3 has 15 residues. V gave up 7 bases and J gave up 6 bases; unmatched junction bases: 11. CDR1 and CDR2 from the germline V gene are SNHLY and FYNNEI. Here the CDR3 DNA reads TGTGCCAGCACTGGGGACGCAGGGGGAGCCGGGGAGCTGTTTTTT. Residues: CASTGDAGGAGELFF.

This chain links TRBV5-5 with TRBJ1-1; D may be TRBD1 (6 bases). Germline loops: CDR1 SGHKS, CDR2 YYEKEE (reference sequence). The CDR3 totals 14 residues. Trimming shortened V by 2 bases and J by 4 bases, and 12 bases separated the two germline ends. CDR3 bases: TGTGCCAGCAGCTTCATCGGGGGGCCCACTGAAGCTTTCTTT. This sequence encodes CASSFIGGPTEAFF.

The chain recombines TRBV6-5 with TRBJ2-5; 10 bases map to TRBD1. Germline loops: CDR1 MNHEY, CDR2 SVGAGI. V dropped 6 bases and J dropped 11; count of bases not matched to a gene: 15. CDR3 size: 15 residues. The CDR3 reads CASRGSGQGKGEQYF. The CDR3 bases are TGTGCCAGCAGGGGGTCGGGACAGGGGAAGGGTGAGCAGTACTTC.

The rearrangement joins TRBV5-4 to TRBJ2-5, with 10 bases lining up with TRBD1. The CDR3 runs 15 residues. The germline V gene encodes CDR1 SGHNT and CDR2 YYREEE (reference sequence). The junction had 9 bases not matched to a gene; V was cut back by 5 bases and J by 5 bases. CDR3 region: CASSFGQGEIETQYF. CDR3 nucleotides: TGTGCCAGCAGTTTTGGACAGGGGGAGATCGAGACCCAGTACTTC.

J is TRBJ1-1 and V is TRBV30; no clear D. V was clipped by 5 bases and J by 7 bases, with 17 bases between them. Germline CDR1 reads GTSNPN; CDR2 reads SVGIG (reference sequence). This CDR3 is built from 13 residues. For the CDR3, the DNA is TGTGCCTGGTCAGTGGACTCAGGACGTGAAGCTTTCTTT. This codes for CAWSVDSGREAFF.

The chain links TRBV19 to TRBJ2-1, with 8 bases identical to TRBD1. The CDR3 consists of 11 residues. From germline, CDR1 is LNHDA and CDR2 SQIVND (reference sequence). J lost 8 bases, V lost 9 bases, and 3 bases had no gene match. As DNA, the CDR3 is TGTGCCAGCAGGACAGGGTATGAGCAGTTCTTC. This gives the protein CASRTGYEQFF.

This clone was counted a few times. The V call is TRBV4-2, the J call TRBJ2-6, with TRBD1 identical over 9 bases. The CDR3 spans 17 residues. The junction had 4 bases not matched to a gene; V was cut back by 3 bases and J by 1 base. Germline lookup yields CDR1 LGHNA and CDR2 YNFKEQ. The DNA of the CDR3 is TGTGCCAGCAGCCACATGGACAGGGGTTCTGGGGCCAACGTCCTGACTTTC. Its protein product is CASSHMDRGSGANVLTF.

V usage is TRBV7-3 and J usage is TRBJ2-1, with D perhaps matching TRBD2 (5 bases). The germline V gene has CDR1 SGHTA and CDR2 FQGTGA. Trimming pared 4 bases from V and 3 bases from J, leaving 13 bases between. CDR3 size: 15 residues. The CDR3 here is CASSSSLGGYNEQFF. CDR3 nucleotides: TGTGCCAGCAGCTCCTCCCTCGGAGGCTACAATGAGCAGTTCTTC.

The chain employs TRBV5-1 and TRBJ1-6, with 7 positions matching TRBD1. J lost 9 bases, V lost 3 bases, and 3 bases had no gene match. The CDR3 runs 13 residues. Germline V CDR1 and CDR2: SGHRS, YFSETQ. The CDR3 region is CASSSTGVSPLHF. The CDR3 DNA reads TGCGCCAGCAGCTCAACAGGGGTTTCACCCCTCCACTTT.

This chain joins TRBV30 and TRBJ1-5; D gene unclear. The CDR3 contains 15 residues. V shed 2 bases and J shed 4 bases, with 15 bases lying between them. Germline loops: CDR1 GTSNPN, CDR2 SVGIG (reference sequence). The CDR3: CAWSFTELRNQPQHF. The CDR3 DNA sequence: TGTGCCTGGAGTTTTACGGAACTGAGGAATCAGCCCCAGCATTTT.

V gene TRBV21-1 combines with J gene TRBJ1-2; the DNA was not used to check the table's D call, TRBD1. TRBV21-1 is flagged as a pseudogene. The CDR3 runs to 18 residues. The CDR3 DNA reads TGTGCCAGCAGCAAAGAAAGGGACAGAACATGCCCTCGATTTGGCTACACCTTC. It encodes CASSKERDRTCPRFGYTF.

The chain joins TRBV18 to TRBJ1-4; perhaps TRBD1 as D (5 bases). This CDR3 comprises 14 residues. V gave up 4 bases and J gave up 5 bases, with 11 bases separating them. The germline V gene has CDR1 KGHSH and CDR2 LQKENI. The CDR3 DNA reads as TGTGCCAGCTCACGGGCAGGGCAAAATGAAAAACTGTTTTTT. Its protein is CASSRAGQNEKLFF.

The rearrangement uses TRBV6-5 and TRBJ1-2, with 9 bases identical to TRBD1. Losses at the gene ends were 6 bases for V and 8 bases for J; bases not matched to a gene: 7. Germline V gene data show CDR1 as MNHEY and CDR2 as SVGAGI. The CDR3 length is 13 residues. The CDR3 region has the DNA TGTGCCAGCAGATCAACAGGGGGCTGGGGCTACACCTTC. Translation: CASRSTGGWGYTF.

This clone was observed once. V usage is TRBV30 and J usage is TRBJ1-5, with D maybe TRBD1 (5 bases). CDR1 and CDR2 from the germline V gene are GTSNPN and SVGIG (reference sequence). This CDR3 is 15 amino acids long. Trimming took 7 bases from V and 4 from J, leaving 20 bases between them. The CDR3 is CASGDRGLLNQPQHF. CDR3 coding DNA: TGTGCCTCGGGGGACCGGGGACTCCTTAATCAGCCCCAGCATTTT.

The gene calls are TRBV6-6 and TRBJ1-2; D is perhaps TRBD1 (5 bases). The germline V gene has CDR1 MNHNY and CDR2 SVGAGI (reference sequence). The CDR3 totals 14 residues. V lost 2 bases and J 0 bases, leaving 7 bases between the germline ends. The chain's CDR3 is CASSYQQANYGYTF. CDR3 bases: TGTGCCAGCAGTTACCAACAGGCTAACTATGGCTACACCTTC.

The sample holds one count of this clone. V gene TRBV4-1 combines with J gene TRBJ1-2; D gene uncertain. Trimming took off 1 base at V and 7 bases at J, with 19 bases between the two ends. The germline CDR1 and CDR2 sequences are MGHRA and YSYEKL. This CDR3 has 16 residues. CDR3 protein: CASSQGDTSYRLGYTF. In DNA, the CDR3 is TGCGCCAGCAGCCAAGGAGACACCTCTTATCGGCTTGGCTACACCTTC.

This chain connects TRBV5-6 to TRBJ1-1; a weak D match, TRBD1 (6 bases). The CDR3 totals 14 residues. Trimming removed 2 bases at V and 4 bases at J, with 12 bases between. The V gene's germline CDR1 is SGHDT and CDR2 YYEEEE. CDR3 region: CASSLTQGSTEAFF. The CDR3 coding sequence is TGTGCCAGCAGCTTAACTCAGGGGTCCACTGAAGCTTTCTTT.

The CDR3 nucleotides read TGTGCCAGCAGCCCAGGGGTTGGCGAGCAGTACTTC. This sequence encodes CASSPGVGEQYF. The rearrangement links TRBV7-3 to TRBJ2-7; D perhaps matches TRBD1 (6 bases). This CDR3 comprises 12 residues. V was trimmed by 5 bases and J by 6 bases, leaving 11 bases between them. Germline V lookup: CDR1 SGHTA, CDR2 FQGTGA. Variable domain in full (rest from reference TRBV7-3 and TRBJ2-7): GAGVSQTPSNKVTEKGKYVELRCDPISGHTALYWYRQSLGQGPEFLIYFQGTGAADDSGLPNDRFFAVRPEGSVSTLKIQRTERGDSAVYLCASSPGVGEQYFGPGTRLTVT.

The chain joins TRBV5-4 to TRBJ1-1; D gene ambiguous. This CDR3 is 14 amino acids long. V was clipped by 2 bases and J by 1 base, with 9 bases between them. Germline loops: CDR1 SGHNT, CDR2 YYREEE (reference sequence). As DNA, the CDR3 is TGTGCCAGCAGCTTAACAGAGAGGAACACTGAAGCTTTCTTT. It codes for CASSLTERNTEAFF.

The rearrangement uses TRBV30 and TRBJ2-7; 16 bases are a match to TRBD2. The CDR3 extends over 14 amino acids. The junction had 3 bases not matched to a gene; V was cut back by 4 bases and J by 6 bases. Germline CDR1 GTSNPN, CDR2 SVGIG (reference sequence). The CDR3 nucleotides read TGTGCCTGGATCGGGACTAGCGGGAGGGGCGAGCAGTACTTC. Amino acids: CAWIGTSGRGEQYF.

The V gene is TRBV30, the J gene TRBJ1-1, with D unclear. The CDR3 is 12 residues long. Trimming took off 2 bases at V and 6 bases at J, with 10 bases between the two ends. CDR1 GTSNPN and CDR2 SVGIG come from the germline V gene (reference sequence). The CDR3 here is CAWSFGRAEAFF. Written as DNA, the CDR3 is TGTGCCTGGAGTTTCGGTCGCGCTGAAGCTTTCTTT.

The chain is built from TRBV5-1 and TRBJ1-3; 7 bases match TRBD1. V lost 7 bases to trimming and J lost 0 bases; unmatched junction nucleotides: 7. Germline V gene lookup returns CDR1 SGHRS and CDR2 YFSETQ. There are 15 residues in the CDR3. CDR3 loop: CASGETGDSGNTIYF. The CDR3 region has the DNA TGCGCCAGCGGTGAAACAGGGGACTCTGGAAACACCATATATTTT.